This TCR beta chain was observed in a study of OX40 agonist ivuxolimab in advanced cancers. Background on the study: Three patients got partial responses; one had hepatocellular carcinoma and two had cutaneous melanoma.

Method: immunoSEQ multiplex PCR; TCRdb's copy keeps in-frame clones and lacks some. This repertoire shows about 100,000 clones, about 91% found once; its top ten account for about 1.2%. The CDR3 runs to 13 residues. The V end lost 6 bases, the J end lost 1 base, and 9 bases lay between the germline ends. Germline lookup yields CDR1 MNHNY and CDR2 SVGAGI (reference sequence). The chain couples TRBV6-6 to TRBJ1-1; D ambiguous. The sequence was obtained from an adult with an advanced solid tumor such as melanoma, head and neck, liver or kidney cancer. The source material was CD4+ or CD8+ T cells sorted from blood, sampled in a trial of the OX40 agonist ivuxolimab. In DNA, the CDR3 is TGTGCCAGCAGCCTCCCCGGGAACACTGAAGCTTTCTTT. Translating it yields CASSLPGNTEAFF.